The rows below give T cell receptor beta chains drawn from one sample of a study of T-cell reconstitution after alpha-beta-depleted transplantation in children. In TCRdb, the PCR reads were re-called with MiXCR into one record per CDR3 protein. The sample yields 450,000 to 600,000 distinct CDR3 sequences, about 30% seen once. The sequenced sample was PBMCs from the stem cell graft donor, obtained from the stem cell graft. These TCRs come from a human donor who donated a stem cell graft to a child with aplastic anemia. Both conserved end residues are part of each CDR3. The D gene is left open where the match is weak. The size entry is marked missing in some rows and otherwise reads once, few, many or a size class.

>-|-|TRBV4-2|TRBJ1-2
CASSRGGGATYGYTF
TGTGCCAGCAGCCGGGGAGGGGGGGCGACCTATGGCTACACCTTC
>-|TRBD2|TRBV5-8|TRBJ2-1
CASSSDRPRSGIFNGNEQFF
TGTGCCAGCAGTTCGGATCGTCCAAGAAGCGGGATCTTCAACGGGAATGAGCAGTTCTTC
>few|-|TRBV29-1|TRBJ1-2
CSVEAKDLF
TGCAGCGTTGAAGCCAAGGACCTCTTC
>few|TRBD2|TRBV29-1|TRBJ2-1
CSVEYPLGGRNEQFF
TGCAGCGTTGAATACCCTTTGGGGGGGAGAAATGAGCAGTTCTTC
>few|-|TRBV7-2|TRBJ1-4
CASSANRVNNEKLFF
TGTGCCAGCAGCGCAAACAGGGTGAATAATGAAAAACTGTTTTTT
>-|TRBD2|TRBV7-9|TRBJ2-1
CASSAGTSGIPQFF
TGTGCCAGCAGCGCGGGGACTAGCGGGATACCTCAGTTCTTC
>-|-|TRBV7-6|TRBJ2-2
CASSSPAGPGELFF
TGTGCCAGCAGCTCCCCGGCGGGACCCGGGGAGCTGTTTTTT
>-|-|TRBV6-1|TRBJ1-5
CASSQDRFQPQHF
TGTGCCAGCAGCCAGGACAGATTCCAGCCCCAGCATTTT
>few|TRBD1|TRBV24-1|TRBJ2-7
CATSDLRQGTYEQYF
TGTGCCACCAGTGACCTCCGACAGGGAACCTACGAGCAGTACTTC
>few|TRBD1|TRBV12-3/TRBV12-4|TRBJ2-1
CASSRGADREQFF
TGTGCCAGCAGCCGCGGAGCGGACAGGGAGCAGTTCTTC
>-|-|TRBV6-2/TRBV6-3|TRBJ1-6
CASSGSRQPLHF
TGTGCCAGCAGTGGTTCGAGGCAGCCCCTCCACTTT
>few|TRBD2|TRBV27|TRBJ2-7
CASSPKTSGSVGQYF
TGTGCCAGCAGTCCGAAGACTAGCGGGAGTGTGGGGCAGTACTTC
>-|-|TRBV7-3|TRBJ1-1
CASSLTGQTEAFF
TGTGCCAGCAGCTTAACAGGACAGACAGAAGCTTTCTTT
>-|-|TRBV3-1|TRBJ1-5
CASSQAGFGNQPQHF
TGTGCCAGCAGCCAAGCAGGGTTTGGCAATCAGCCCCAGCATTTT
>few|-|TRBV7-2|TRBJ1-6
CASSTVRHGSPLHF
TGTGCCAGCAGCACCGTTCGACACGGCTCACCCCTCCACTTT
>-|TRBD2|TRBV20-1|TRBJ2-7
CSAKSLAGVGGFGEQYF
TGCAGTGCTAAAAGCCTAGCGGGAGTCGGCGGGTTTGGCGAGCAGTACTTC
>once|-|TRBV7-3|TRBJ2-3
CASSSMGGRPRADTQYF
TGTGCCAGCAGCTCAATGGGCGGACGGCCCCGCGCAGATACGCAGTATTTT
>-|TRBD2|TRBV6-2/TRBV6-3|TRBJ2-6
CASSNRLAGNTGANVLTF
TGTGCCAGCAGCAACCGACTAGCGGGAAATACTGGGGCCAACGTCCTGACTTTC
>-|TRBD1|TRBV5-1|TRBJ1-1
CASSLWGDSLNTEAFF
TGCGCCAGCAGCTTGTGGGGGGACAGCTTGAACACTGAAGCTTTCTTT
>-|-|TRBV25-1|TRBJ2-1
CASIYAGGNEQFF
TGTGCCAGCATTTACGCCGGGGGCAATGAGCAGTTCTTC
>-|TRBD2|TRBV7-2|TRBJ2-5
CASSLGRLAGLAETQYF
TGTGCCAGCAGCTTAGGTCGCCTAGCGGGATTGGCAGAGACCCAGTACTTC
>few|-|TRBV11-2|TRBJ1-4
CASSYQPRVATDEKLFF
TGTGCCAGCAGCTATCAACCGCGGGTCGCTACTGATGAAAAACTGTTTTTT